The entry below gives a single T cell receptor beta chain sequence along with its context. Trimming left V 6 bases short and J 4 bases short, with 19 bases between. CDR1 is SGHRS, CDR2 YFSETQ, per germline. The CDR3 length is 15 residues. These data are taken from a study of blood T cell repertoires in COVID-19. Looking at the study overall: Donors in the United States, Italy and Spain gave samples during acute or convalescent COVID-19. Sources were T cells, B-cell-depleted T cells, or PBMCs; the material itself was cDNA or gDNA.

Source study methods: Nucleated cell counts were estimated from reference gene primer amplification. Assay: immunoSEQ multiplex PCR; the TCRdb copy retains only in-frame clones and omits some. V and J calls plus clone size are reproduced from that table; the DNA served to infer D and trimming. Of some 270,000 clones in the sample, around 89% were seen once. This rearrangement joins TRBV5-1 to TRBJ1-1; D may be TRBD1 (6 bases). The sequencing input was peripheral blood. The clonotype comes from a man aged 25-45 years with acute or convalescent COVID-19. CDR3 loop: CASNLAQGRGTEAFF. The CDR3 nucleotides read TGCGCCAGCAACCTAGCGCAGGGGAGGGGCACTGAAGCTTTCTTT.